Below, one T cell receptor (beta chain) is given with its context. The sample holds many counts of this clone. Its antigen remains undetermined. The read terminates 3 residues ahead of where the CDR3 ends, so the germline J gene completes it. This record comes from a study of T cell clonality in common variable immunodeficiency (dated by TCRdb to the mid-2010s). What the authors observed across the whole study: It was noted by the authors that sequencing of the repertoires of T cell subpopulations would be needed to clarify the cause of the increased clonality in CVID. Healthy controls shared more TCRbeta clones with each other than CVID subjects shared among themselves (p < 0.0001). Increased TCRbeta clonality was found in CVID subjects compared with healthy controls (t-test p = 0.018), with the increase being most characteristic of about a third of subjects. Differences among patients in the CVID cohort limited the correlations between repertoire features and clinical complications. Even though DNA input was the same, control samples had an average of roughly 76,000 unique sequences each, compared with roughly 30,000 in CVID samples. CVID TCRbeta sequences reportedly showed fewer deletions and N-nucleotide insertions and lacked highly modified clones with 13 or more V deletions.

Most of the CVID patients and most of the healthy controls were of Caucasian heritage. From each donor, about 5 to 8.5 ml of heparinized peripheral whole blood was collected. TCRbeta CDR3 repertoires were sequenced from genomic DNA of adults with common variable immune deficiency (CVID) and healthy adult controls. The control group comprised approximately 22 healthy adult volunteers, some 12 female and around ten male, aged 23 to 66 years with a mean age of approximately 31. Diluted blood was subjected to density centrifugation over Hypaque 1077 or Ficoll-Paque for isolation of peripheral blood mononuclear cells. Genomic DNA was obtained from unsorted mononuclear cells through either Qiagen column purification or a centrifugation-based method. CVID samples and control samples contributed equivalent amounts of genomic DNA as sequencing input. For every sample, a 60 bp segment covering the rearranged TCRbeta CDR3 region was amplified and then sequenced. The immunoSEQ assay, a bias-corrected multiplex PCR combined with high-throughput sequencing, was used for TCRbeta amplification. Per the source publication's procedure: Each unique nucleotide sequence was treated as a clone and annotated with V, D and J genes, copy number and frequency. Sequences were labeled productive if in frame, and non-productive if out of frame or containing stop codons. As previously described, clonality was computed from Shannon's entropy. The predicted amino acid sequences of productive clones were used to derive the mean CDR3 Kyte-Doolittle hydropathy. The R hclust function was used to hierarchically cluster scaled V gene usage with Manhattan distance and complete linkage. Sharing of clones by CDR3 amino acid sequence was evaluated by resampling 12 repertoires per group over 100 rounds. The repertoires were searched for 55 to 75 published EBV-specific and roughly 240 published CMV-specific TCRbeta sequences. A couple of CVID samples that yielded fewer than 10,000 sequences were excluded from the analysis, so around 40 CVID repertoires were retained. Here the immuneACCESS table is served through TCRdb, limited to in-frame sequences with V and J called. Missing clones are a known gap in these copies; in checked studies unresolved V genes cover under half, and the rest lacks a known reason. V and J calls and clone size come straight from that table; D and trimming were deduced from the DNA. This sample includes about 43,000 clones, and none of them was observed just once. Together, the top ten hold about 2.2% of the sample.

Via the germline V gene (reference sequence), CDR1 is MNHEY and CDR2 SMNVEV. From the cysteine through the phenylalanine, the CDR3 covers 14 amino acids. Shown are 33 bases from within the CDR3, in frame from base 1. V is cut back by 10 bases and J by 6 bases, with 5 bases in the junction unmatched. The origin of this receptor is a person between 18 and 75 years old in good health. The sequence joins TRBV27 to TRBJ2-2, and 13 bases in between align with TRBD2. The specimen sequenced was peripheral blood mononuclear cells. The CDR3 region: CATAGLAGSGELFF. CDR3 bases read: TGTGCCACAGCGGGACTAGCGGGGTCCGGGGAG.